The entry that follows covers one TCR beta chain sequence. Using its own MiXCR run on the RT-PCR reads, TCRdb lists one record per CDR3 protein. Among 12,000 or so distinct CDR3 sequences, about 25% were seen once, and the ten largest hold approximately 55%. The data were taken from a study of patients and donors after allogeneic stem cell transplantation. The CDR3 is 12 amino acids. Trimming removed 5 bases from V and 6 bases from J, with 10 bases in between. Sample: blood, either unsorted or a sorted T cell fraction (not recorded which). The origin of this receptor is a human donor who was either an allogeneic HSCT recipient or a stem cell or donor lymphocyte infusion donor (not recorded which). It is not recorded whose cells these are; they may come from a transplant donor. This chain links TRBV12-3 or TRBV12-4 with TRBJ1-1, with a tentative D call TRBD1 (5 bases). CDR3: CASSPGRAEAFF. Written as DNA, the CDR3 is TGTGCCAGCAGTCCAGGGAGGGCTGAAGCTTTCTTT.